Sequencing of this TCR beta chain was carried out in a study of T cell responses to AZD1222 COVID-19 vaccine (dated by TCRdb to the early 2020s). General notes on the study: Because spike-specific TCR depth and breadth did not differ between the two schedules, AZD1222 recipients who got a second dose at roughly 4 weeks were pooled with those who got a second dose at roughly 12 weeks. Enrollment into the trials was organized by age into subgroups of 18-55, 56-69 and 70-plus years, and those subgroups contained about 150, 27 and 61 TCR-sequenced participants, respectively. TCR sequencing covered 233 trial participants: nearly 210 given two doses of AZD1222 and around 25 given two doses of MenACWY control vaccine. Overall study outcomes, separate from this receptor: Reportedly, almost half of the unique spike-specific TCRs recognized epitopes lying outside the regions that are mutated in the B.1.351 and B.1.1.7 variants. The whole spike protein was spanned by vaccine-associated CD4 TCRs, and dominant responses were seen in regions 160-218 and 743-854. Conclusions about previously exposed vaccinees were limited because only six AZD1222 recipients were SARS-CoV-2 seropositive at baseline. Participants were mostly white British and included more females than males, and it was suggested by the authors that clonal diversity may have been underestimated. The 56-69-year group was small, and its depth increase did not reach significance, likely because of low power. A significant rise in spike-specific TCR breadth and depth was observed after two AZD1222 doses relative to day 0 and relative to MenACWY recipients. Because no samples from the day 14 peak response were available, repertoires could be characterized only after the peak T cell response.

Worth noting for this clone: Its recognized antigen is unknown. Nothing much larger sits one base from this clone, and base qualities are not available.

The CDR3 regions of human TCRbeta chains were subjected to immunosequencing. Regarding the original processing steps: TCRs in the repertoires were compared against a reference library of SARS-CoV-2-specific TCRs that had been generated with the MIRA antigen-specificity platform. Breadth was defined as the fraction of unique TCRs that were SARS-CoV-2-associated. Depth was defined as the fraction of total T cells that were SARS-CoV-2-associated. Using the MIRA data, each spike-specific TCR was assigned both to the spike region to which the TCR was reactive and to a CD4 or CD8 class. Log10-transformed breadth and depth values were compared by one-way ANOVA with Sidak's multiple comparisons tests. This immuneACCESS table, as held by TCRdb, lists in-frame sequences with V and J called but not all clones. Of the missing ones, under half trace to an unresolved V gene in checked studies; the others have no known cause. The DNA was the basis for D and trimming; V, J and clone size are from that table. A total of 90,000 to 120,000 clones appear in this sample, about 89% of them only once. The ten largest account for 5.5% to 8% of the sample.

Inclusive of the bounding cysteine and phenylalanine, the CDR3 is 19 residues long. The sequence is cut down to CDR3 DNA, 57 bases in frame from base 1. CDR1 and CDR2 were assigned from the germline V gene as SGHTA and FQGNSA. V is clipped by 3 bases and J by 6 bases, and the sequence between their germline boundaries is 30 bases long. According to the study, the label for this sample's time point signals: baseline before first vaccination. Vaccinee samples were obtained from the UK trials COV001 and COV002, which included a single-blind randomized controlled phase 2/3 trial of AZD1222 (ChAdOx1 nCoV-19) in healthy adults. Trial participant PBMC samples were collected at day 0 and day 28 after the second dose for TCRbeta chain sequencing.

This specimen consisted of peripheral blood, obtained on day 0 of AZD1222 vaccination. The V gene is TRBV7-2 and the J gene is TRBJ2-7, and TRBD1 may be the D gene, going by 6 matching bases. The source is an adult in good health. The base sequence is TGTGCCAGCAGCTTTCCCGCCCGACGGGGTCGGGTGGGGGCCGGCGAGCAGTACTTC. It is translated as CASSFPARRGRVGAGEQYF.